The sequence of this T cell receptor beta chain was determined in a study of T cell repertoires in cytomegalovirus infection. Turning to the study itself: CMV infection and matching HLA type were both indicated by public TCR beta signatures. Study-level findings and limits: In two of eight donors, the top clonotype was HLA-C-restricted CMV-specific.

Remarks on this clonotype: Its specificity is unknown.

TCRdb passed the reads through MiXCR, listing each CDR3 protein once. The sample lists about 260,000 distinct CDR3 sequences; about an eighth were seen once. Germline lookup yields CDR1 MNHGY and CDR2 SAAAGT. Trimming cost V 7 bases and J 6 bases, with 9 bases left between them. This CDR3 has 12 residues. The gene calls are TRBV6-8 and TRBJ2-2; unclear D gene. The sequencing sample was made of PBMCs. The clonotype originates from a human donor in good health (CMV status not recorded). Some clones in this sample may be carry-over from other donors' samples. The CDR3 reads CASTPTPGELFF. CDR3 coding DNA: TGTGCCAGCACACCGACCCCCGGGGAGCTGTTTTTT.